This T cell receptor beta chain was sequenced for a study of blood T cells in healthy people across ages. The draw of peripheral blood yielded around 10 milliliters from each donor. This clonotype has only a few counts. Germline loops: CDR1 SEHNR, CDR2 FQNEAQ (reference sequence). The CDR3 loop spans 14 amino acids. The germline V and J ends were trimmed by 3 bases and 1 base, with 9 bases remaining between them. Primers used in a second PCR of roughly 7 to 11 cycles were a sample-barcoded 5' primer and a J-beta primer mix. TCRdb reprocessed the 5' RACE reads with MiXCR, giving one entry per CDR3 protein. The sample has about a million distinct CDR3 sequences, roughly two fifths seen once.

V usage is TRBV7-9 and J usage is TRBJ1-1; D is uncertain. The source of this sequence is a man aged 18 to 29 in good health. Sequences were obtained from blood. DNA of the CDR3: TGTGCCAGCAGCTTCAACAGTCAGAACACTGAAGCTTTCTTT. Its protein is CASSFNSQNTEAFF.